The rows below give T cell receptor beta chains drawn from one sample of a study of OX40 agonist ivuxolimab in advanced cancers. Repertoires were generated with immunoSEQ multiplex PCR, while TCRdb's copy carries only in-frame clones and drops some. Among 55,000 to 60,000 clones listed, 80% to 90% were seen once. The sequences come from CD4+ or CD8+ T cells sorted from blood, collected in a trial of the OX40 agonist ivuxolimab. Receptor source: an adult with an advanced solid tumor such as melanoma, head and neck, liver or kidney cancer. Both conserved end residues are part of each CDR3. A D gene is named only where the DNA matches it firmly. Only part of the rows carry a size: once, few, many, or a class if the clone is expanded.

v_call,cdr3_length,j_call,d_call,clone_size,cdr3_nt,cdr3_aa
TRBV19,19,TRBJ2-7,.,.,TGTGCCAGTAGTATTTTAAGATTGAAGGGTCCTAACCTCTCCTACGAGCAGTACTTC,CASSILRLKGPNLSYEQYF
TRBV19,15,TRBJ2-2,.,once,TGTGCCAGTAGTACCAGGGAGACGAACACCGGGGAGCTGTTTTTT,CASSTRETNTGELFF
TRBV29-1,13,TRBJ1-2,TRBD1,.,TGCAGCGTCGGGGAGAGGACAGGGAGCGGCTACACCTTC,CSVGERTGSGYTF
TRBV19,12,TRBJ2-1,.,.,TGTGCCAGTATGGACAGATACAATGAGCAGTTCTTC,CASMDRYNEQFF
TRBV27,17,TRBJ2-6,TRBD1,.,TGTGCCAGCAGTACAGGACAGGTGCCTTCTGGGGCCAACGTCCTGACTTTC,CASSTGQVPSGANVLTF
TRBV6-1,14,TRBJ1-5,.,.,TGTGCCAGCAGGTCCTTGGGAGATAATCAGCCCCAGCATTTT,CASRSLGDNQPQHF
TRBV5-1,15,TRBJ1-6,.,.,TGCGCCAGCAGCTTGGGAGGGACGGGTAATTCACCCCTCCACTTT,CASSLGGTGNSPLHF
TRBV6-1,16,TRBJ2-2,TRBD2,once,TGTGCCAGCAGTGCACTAGCGGGGGGGCCTGCCGGGGAGCTGTTTTTT,CASSALAGGPAGELFF
TRBV6-5,14,TRBJ1-4,.,.,TGTGCCAGCAGTTACTCGAGTAGAGGTGAAAAACTGTTTTTT,CASSYSSRGEKLFF
TRBV7-3,11,TRBJ2-1,.,.,TGTGCCAGCAGCTTAATGAATGAGCAGTTCTTC,CASSLMNEQFF
TRBV7-8,14,TRBJ2-4,TRBD2,.,TGTGCCAGCAGCGGCGGGGGGGCCAAAAACATTCAGTACTTC,CASSGGGAKNIQYF
TRBV19,14,TRBJ1-5,TRBD1,.,TGTGCCAGTAGTACGGACAGGGCCAATCAGCCCCAGCATTTT,CASSTDRANQPQHF
TRBV7-7,16,TRBJ2-6,.,.,TGTGCCAGCAGCTTAGCGCTTAGAGCTGGGGCCAACGTCCTGACTTTC,CASSLALRAGANVLTF
TRBV11-2,14,TRBJ2-7,.,.,TGTGCCAGCAGATCTCCCGGACCATACTACGAGCAGTACTTC,CASRSPGPYYEQYF
TRBV6-6,12,TRBJ2-7,.,.,TGTGCCAGCAGTCCCGGGGTCTACGAGCAGTACTTC,CASSPGVYEQYF
TRBV10-3,13,TRBJ2-3,TRBD1,.,TGTGCCATCAGGGGGACAGACACAGATACGCAGTATTTT,CAIRGTDTDTQYF
TRBV19,13,TRBJ2-5,.,once,TGTGCCAGTAGTGAACAGGCTCCGGAGACCCAGTACTTC,CASSEQAPETQYF
TRBV2,15,TRBJ1-6,.,few,TGTGCCAGCAGTGCGGACAGTCCCTATAATTCACCCCTCCACTTT,CASSADSPYNSPLHF
TRBV7-9,15,TRBJ2-7,TRBD1,.,TGTGCCAGCAGCCCAGGGACAGGGGGATCCTACGAGCAGTACTTC,CASSPGTGGSYEQYF
TRBV29-1,11,TRBJ2-7,.,.,TGCAGCGTTGATGACGGCTACGAGCAGTACTTC,CSVDDGYEQYF
TRBV5-1,16,TRBJ2-1,.,.,TGCGCCAGCCGGGACGCCCTTTCTCGACGACACAATGAGCAGTTCTTC,CASRDALSRRHNEQFF
TRBV6-1,14,TRBJ2-7,.,.,TGTGCCAGCAGCGGGTCCAGGGGTCACTACGAGCAGTACTTC,CASSGSRGHYEQYF
TRBV6-1,15,TRBJ1-2,TRBD1,few,TGTGCCAGCAGTGAAAATTGGGACAGGGGGCTTGGCTACACCTTC,CASSENWDRGLGYTF
TRBV6-1,13,TRBJ2-7,.,.,TGTGCCAGCAGTGAAGGTTTGAGGACCGAGCAGTACTTC,CASSEGLRTEQYF
TRBV6-5,14,TRBJ2-2,.,once,TGTGCCAGCAGCCCAGCTAGCCAAGCCGGGGAGCTGTTTTTT,CASSPASQAGELFF
TRBV19,15,TRBJ2-7,.,.,TGTGCCAGTAGTTCCCGGGGGGCAAAGCACGACGAGCAGTACTTC,CASSSRGAKHDEQYF
TRBV14,14,TRBJ1-1,TRBD1,once,TGTGCCAGCAGCCCAGGGGGCTTCGGCACTGAAGCTTTCTTT,CASSPGGFGTEAFF
TRBV27,17,TRBJ1-5,.,.,TGTGCCAGCAGTTTATATGGAGGGGAGGAGGGTCGCCAGCCCCAGCATTTT,CASSLYGGEEGRQPQHF
TRBV7-2,14,TRBJ1-1,.,once,TGTGCCAGCAGCCCAGCGGGTTACAACACTGAAGCTTTCTTT,CASSPAGYNTEAFF
TRBV7-8,15,TRBJ2-5,TRBD1,.,TGTGCCAGCAGCTCATCAGGGGGCATTCAAGAGACCCAGTACTTC,CASSSSGGIQETQYF
TRBV6-4,15,TRBJ1-4,.,.,TGTGCCAGCAGTCAACCCGGGACTCGTAATGAAAAACTGTTTTTT,CASSQPGTRNEKLFF
TRBV10-3,15,TRBJ2-1,TRBD2,.,TGTGCCATCAGTGGGGTTCTAGCGGGGGGCAATGAGCAGTTCTTC,CAISGVLAGGNEQFF
TRBV10-3,15,TRBJ2-5,.,.,TGTGCCATCAGCCCCGACTACCGTCGGCAAGAGACCCAGTACTTC,CAISPDYRRQETQYF
TRBV12-5,13,TRBJ1-2,TRBD1,.,TGTGCTAGTGACAGGGGCCTAGGCTATGGCTACACCTTC,CASDRGLGYGYTF
TRBV7-8,14,TRBJ1-4,TRBD1,.,TGTGCCAGCAGCCAGGGGGGAGCAGGGGAAAAACTGTTTTTT,CASSQGGAGEKLFF
TRBV6-5,16,TRBJ2-5,.,.,TGTGCCAGCAGTTACTCGCTTGAGGGGAGTGGGGAGACCCAGTACTTC,CASSYSLEGSGETQYF
TRBV9,15,TRBJ2-3,.,.,TGTGCCAGCAGCATCGGGGGCTGGGACACAGATACGCAGTATTTT,CASSIGGWDTDTQYF
TRBV25-1,14,TRBJ1-5,.,.,TGTGCCAGCAGTGATGAGGGGTCCAATCAGCCCCAGCATTTT,CASSDEGSNQPQHF
TRBV5-4,16,TRBJ1-3,.,.,TGTGCCAGCAGCCCCCCGTTGGGGCCCTCTGGAAACACCATATATTTT,CASSPPLGPSGNTIYF
TRBV2,13,TRBJ1-6,TRBD1,once,TGTGCCAGCAGTGAGGGACAGTTCGGGCCCCTCCACTTT,CASSEGQFGPLHF
TRBV7-9,14,TRBJ1-4,.,.,TGTGCCAGCATCAAGGACACCCTAGTTGAAAAACTGTTTTTT,CASIKDTLVEKLFF